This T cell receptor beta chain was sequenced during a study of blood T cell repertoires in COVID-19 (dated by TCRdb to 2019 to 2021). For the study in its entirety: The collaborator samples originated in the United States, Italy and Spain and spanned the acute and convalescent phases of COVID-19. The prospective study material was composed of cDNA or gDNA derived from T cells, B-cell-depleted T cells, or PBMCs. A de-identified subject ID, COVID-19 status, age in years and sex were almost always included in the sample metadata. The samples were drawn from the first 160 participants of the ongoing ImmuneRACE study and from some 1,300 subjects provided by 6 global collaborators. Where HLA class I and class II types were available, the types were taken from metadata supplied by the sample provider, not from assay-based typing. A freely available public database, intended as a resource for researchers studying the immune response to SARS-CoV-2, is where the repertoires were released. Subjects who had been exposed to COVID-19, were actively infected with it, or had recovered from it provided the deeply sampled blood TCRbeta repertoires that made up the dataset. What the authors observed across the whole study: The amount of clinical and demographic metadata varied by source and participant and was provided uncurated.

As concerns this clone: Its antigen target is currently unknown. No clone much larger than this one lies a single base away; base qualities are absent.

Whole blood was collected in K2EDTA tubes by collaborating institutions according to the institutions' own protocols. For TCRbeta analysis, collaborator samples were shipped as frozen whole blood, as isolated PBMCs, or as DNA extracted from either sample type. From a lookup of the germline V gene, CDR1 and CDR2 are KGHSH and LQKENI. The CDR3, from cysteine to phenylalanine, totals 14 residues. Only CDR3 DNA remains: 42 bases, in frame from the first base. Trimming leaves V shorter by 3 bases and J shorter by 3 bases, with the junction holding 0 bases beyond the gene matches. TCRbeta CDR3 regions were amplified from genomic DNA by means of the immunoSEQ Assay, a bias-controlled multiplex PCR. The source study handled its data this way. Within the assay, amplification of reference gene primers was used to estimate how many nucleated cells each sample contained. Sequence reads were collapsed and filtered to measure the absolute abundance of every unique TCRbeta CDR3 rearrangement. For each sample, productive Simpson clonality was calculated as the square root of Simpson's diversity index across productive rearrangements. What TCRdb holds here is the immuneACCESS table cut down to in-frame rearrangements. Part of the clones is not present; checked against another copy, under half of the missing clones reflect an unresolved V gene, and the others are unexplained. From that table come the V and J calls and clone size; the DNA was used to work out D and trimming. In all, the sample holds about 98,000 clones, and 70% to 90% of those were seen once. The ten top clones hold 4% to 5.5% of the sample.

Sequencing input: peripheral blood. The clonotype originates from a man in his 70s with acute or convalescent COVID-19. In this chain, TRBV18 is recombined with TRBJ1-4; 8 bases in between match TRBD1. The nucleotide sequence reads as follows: TGTGCCAGCTCACCGGACAGGGCTAATGAAAAACTGTTTTTT. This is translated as CASSPDRANEKLFF.